This T cell receptor (beta chain) was identified during a study of identical twins. MiXCR was run by TCRdb on the 5' RACE reads, yielding one entry per CDR3 protein. The data contain approximately 500,000 distinct CDR3 sequences, 20% to 30% of them singletons. These data were also filed under a second study, of T cells expressing NK-cell markers. As reported in that work: These clonotypes also led the CD3+CD56-NKG2C+ fraction in a few donors.

The source of this sequence is a woman aged 18-29 years in good health. What was sequenced was CD4+ T cells sorted from blood.

CDR3 loop: CASSPGKPYNEQFF. CDR3 coding DNA: TGTGCCAGCAGTCCCGGGAAGCCCTACAATGAGCAGTTCTTC. The genes are TRBV6-1 and TRBJ2-1; perhaps TRBD2 as D (5 bases). This CDR3 has 14 residues. CDR1 and CDR2 from the germline V gene are MNHNS and SASEGT. V was clipped by 5 bases and J by 2 bases, with 10 bases between them.